The sequence of this TCR beta chain was determined in a study of T cell responses to AZD1222 COVID-19 vaccine. The germline V gene encodes CDR1 SGHTA and CDR2 FQGNSA. The CDR3 is 11 residues long. Trimming cost V 8 bases and J 7 bases, with 9 bases left between them. Assay used: immunoSEQ multiplex PCR; TCRdb lists only in-frame clones, some missing. The profile shows 160,000 or so clones, about 89% of them singletons. Turning to this clone: Its specificity is unknown.

The study's findings and limits: Regions 160-218 and 743-854 held dominance among vaccine-associated CD4 TCRs, which spanned spike. Reportedly, nearly half of unique spike TCRs recognized epitopes outside B.1.351/B.1.1.7 mutations.

This specimen was peripheral blood, taken on day 0 of AZD1222 vaccination. The chain is built from TRBV7-2 and TRBJ2-1; D is unresolved. The TCR comes from an adult in good health. The CDR3 DNA sequence: TGTGCCAGCGACGAGGATAATGAGCAGTTCTTC. It yields the protein CASDEDNEQFF.